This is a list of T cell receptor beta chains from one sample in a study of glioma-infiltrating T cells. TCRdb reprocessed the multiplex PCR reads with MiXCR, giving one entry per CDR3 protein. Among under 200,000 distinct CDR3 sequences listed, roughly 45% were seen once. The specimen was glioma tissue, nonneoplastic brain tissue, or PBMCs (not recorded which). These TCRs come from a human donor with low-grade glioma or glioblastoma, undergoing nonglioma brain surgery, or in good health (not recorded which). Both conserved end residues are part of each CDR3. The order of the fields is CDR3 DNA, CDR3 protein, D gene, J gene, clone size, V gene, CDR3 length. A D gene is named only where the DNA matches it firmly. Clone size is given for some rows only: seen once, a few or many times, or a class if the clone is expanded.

TGTGCCAGCTCCTGGTCAAGGGTGGCAGATACGCAGTATTTT CASSWSRVADTQYF . TRBJ2-3 many TRBV28 14
TGTGCCAGCACTACAGGGTATAGTAATGAGCAGTTCTTC CASTTGYSNEQFF . TRBJ2-1 . TRBV2 13
TGTGCCAGCAGTCAAGGGGGATATGACTATGGCTACACCTTC CASSQGGYDYGYTF . TRBJ1-2 many TRBV28 14
TGTGCCAGCTCACTTAACTCCAGGGGAAGGACCACTGAAGCTTTCTTT CASSLNSRGRTTEAFF . TRBJ1-1 . TRBV18 16
TGTGCCAGCAGCAGCAGGGCTGATACGCAGTATTTT CASSSRADTQYF . TRBJ2-3 many TRBV7-2 12
TGTGCCAGCGGAAGTAGCGGGAGACTCTACGAGCAGTACTTC CASGSSGRLYEQYF TRBD2 TRBJ2-7 many TRBV27 14
TGTGCCAGCAGTTCGACCACTAGCGGGAGGTTCTACGAGCAGTACTTC CASSSTTSGRFYEQYF TRBD2 TRBJ2-7 many TRBV28 16
TGTGCCAGCTCTGGACAGGGCTGGGGTTCGAGTGACACTGAAGCTTTCTTT CASSGQGWGSSDTEAFF TRBD1 TRBJ1-1 many TRBV28 17
TGTGCCAGCAGTGGAGTTCGAAGGACACTGCAGGGGAATGAGCAGTTCTTC CASSGVRRTLQGNEQFF . TRBJ2-1 . TRBV2 17
TGTGCCAGCAGCCGATCTGGACAGGGGGCGCACGAGCAGTACTTC CASSRSGQGAHEQYF TRBD1 TRBJ2-7 few TRBV28 15
TGTGCCAGCAGTTTAAGGCCAGATTATCAGCCCCAGCATTTT CASSLRPDYQPQHF . TRBJ1-5 few TRBV12-3/TRBV12-4 14
TGTGCCAGCTCCCTAGGGTCAGATACGCAGTATTTT CASSLGSDTQYF . TRBJ2-3 many TRBV18 12
TGTGCCAGCAGACGGACTAGCGGGAGCACAGATACGCAGTATTTT CASRRTSGSTDTQYF TRBD2 TRBJ2-3 many TRBV28 15
TGTGCCAGCAGCTTATACGGGATGGATACGCAGTATTTT CASSLYGMDTQYF . TRBJ2-3 . TRBV7-7 13
TGTGCCAGCAGCCCTTACAGCCTCACCCAAGAGACCCAGTACTTC CASSPYSLTQETQYF . TRBJ2-5 once TRBV7-9 15
TGTGCCAGTAGTAACAGGGACACCGGGGAGCTGTTTTTT CASSNRDTGELFF . TRBJ2-2 . TRBV19 13
TGTGCCAGCAGCTTGGGGACAGGGGGAGTTAGAACCGGGGAGCTGTTTTTT CASSLGTGGVRTGELFF TRBD1 TRBJ2-2 few TRBV5-4 17
TGCAGCGTGGGGGTGATGGGAGACAATGAGCAGTTCTTC CSVGVMGDNEQFF . TRBJ2-1 many TRBV29-1 13
TGTGCCAGCAGTCCTACAGACATCCACCAAGGGACCCAGTACTTC CASSPTDIHQGTQYF . TRBJ2-5 . TRBV27 15
TGTGCCAGCAGCCCTTGGGGGGTCAGCACAGATACGCAGTATTTT CASSPWGVSTDTQYF . TRBJ2-3 medium-sized TRBV7-2 15
TGTGCCAGCAGCCCCCTTCCCGACAGGGGGTACGAGCAGTACTTC CASSPLPDRGYEQYF TRBD1 TRBJ2-7 . TRBV7-2 15
TGTGCCAGTAGACATACCGGGACTAGCGGGTTTAAAGAGAACCAGTACTTC CASRHTGTSGFKENQYF TRBD2 TRBJ2-5 . TRBV27 17
TGTGCCAGCAGTACGGGACTAGTGAGGTACAATGAGCAGTTCTTC CASSTGLVRYNEQFF TRBD2 TRBJ2-1 many TRBV12-3/TRBV12-4 15
TGTGCCAGCTTACTAGCGGGAGGCAACCAAGAGACCCAGTACTTC CASLLAGGNQETQYF TRBD2 TRBJ2-5 many TRBV6-1 15
TGTGCCAGCAGCCCCCTAGCACGTTACGAGCAGTACTTC CASSPLARYEQYF . TRBJ2-7 many TRBV28 13
TGCAGTGCACATTTGAGGGTTGCAGATACGCAGTATTTT CSAHLRVADTQYF . TRBJ2-3 many TRBV20-1 13
TGTGCCAGAGCCACAAACCGAGACAGGGTTACCGAGCAGTACTTC CARATNRDRVTEQYF TRBD1 TRBJ2-7 . TRBV6-1 15
TGTGCCAGCACCTGGGGGTTTGAAGCTTTCTTT CASTWGFEAFF . TRBJ1-1 . TRBV28 11
TGCGCCAGCAGCCAAGGAAACCTAGCGGGAGGTCGAGAGACCCAGTACTTC CASSQGNLAGGRETQYF TRBD2 TRBJ2-5 . TRBV4-1 17
TGCGCCAGCAGCCAAGAAAACGGCTGGGACTATGGCTACACCTTC CASSQENGWDYGYTF . TRBJ1-2 . TRBV4-1 15
TGCGCCAGCATCTGGGGCCAACCCACAGATACGCAGTATTTT CASIWGQPTDTQYF . TRBJ2-3 . TRBV5-1 14